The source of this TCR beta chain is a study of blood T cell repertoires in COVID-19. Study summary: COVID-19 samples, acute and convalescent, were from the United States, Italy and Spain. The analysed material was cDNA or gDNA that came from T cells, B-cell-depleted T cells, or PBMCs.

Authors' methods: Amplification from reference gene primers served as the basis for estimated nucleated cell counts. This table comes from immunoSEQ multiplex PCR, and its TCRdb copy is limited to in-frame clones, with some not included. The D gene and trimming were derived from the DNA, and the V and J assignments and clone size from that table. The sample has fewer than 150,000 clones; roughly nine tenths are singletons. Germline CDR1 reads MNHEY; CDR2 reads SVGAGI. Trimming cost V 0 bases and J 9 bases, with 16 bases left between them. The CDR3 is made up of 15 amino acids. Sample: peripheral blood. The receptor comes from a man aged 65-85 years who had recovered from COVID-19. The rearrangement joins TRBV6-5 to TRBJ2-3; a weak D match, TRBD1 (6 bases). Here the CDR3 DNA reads TGTGCCAGCAGTTACTCAGCTGGGGGCGGACGGACGCAGTATTTT. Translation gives CASSYSAGGGRTQYF.